Below, 2 T cell receptor beta chains from the same sample are listed, as sequenced in a study of patients and donors after allogeneic stem cell transplantation. In TCRdb, the RT-PCR reads were re-called with MiXCR into one record per CDR3 protein. The sample carries 17,000 or so distinct CDR3 sequences, about 30% recorded once. Sequencing input: blood, either unsorted or a sorted T cell fraction (not recorded which). These receptors originate from a human donor who was either an allogeneic HSCT recipient or a stem cell or donor lymphocyte infusion donor (not recorded which). It is not recorded whose cells these are; they may come from a transplant donor.

This clonotype was seen only a few times. The chain carries TRBV4-1 and TRBJ1-6, with D uncertain. Germline CDR1 MGHRA, CDR2 YSYEKL. This CDR3 has 16 residues. V lost 0 bases, J lost 0 bases, and 6 bases lay in between. As DNA, the CDR3 is TGCGCCAGCAGCCAAGATCGAAGCTCCTATAATTCACCCCTCCACTTT. Protein: CASSQDRSSYNSPLHF.

The gene calls are TRBV29-1 and TRBJ2-7; the D gene is possibly TRBD1 (6 bases). Trimming shortened V by 2 bases and J by 6 bases, and 14 bases separated the two germline ends. The CDR3 has 13 amino acids. Germline lookup yields CDR1 SQVTM and CDR2 ANQGSEA. The CDR3 DNA follows: TGCAGCGTTGAACGGGGCTTAGGGGGCGAGCAGTACTTC. It is translated as CSVERGLGGEQYF.